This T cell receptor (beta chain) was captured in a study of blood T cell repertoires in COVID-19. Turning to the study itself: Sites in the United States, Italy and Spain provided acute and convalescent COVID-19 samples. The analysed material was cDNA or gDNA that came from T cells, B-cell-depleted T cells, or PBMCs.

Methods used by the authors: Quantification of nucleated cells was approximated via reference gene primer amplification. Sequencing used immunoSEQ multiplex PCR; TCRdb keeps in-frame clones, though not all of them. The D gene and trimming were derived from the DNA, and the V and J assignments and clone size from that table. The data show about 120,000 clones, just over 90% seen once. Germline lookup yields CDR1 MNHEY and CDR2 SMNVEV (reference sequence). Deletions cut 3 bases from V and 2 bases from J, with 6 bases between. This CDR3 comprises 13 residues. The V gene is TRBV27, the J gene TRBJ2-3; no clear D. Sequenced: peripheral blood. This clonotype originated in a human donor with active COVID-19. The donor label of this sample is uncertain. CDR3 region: CASSFQYTDTQYF. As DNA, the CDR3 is TGTGCCAGCAGTTTTCAGTACACAGATACGCAGTATTTT.